These 29 T cell receptor beta chains share one sample of origin, sequenced in a study of cytomegalovirus exposure and HLA in healthy donors. Only in-frame clones appear in the TCRdb table, and some are missing; sequencing was by immunoSEQ multiplex PCR. Of roughly 150,000 clones in the sample, approximately 90% were seen once. Material for sequencing was PBMCs. The source is a man younger than 30 in good health and CMV-seronegative.

The chain recombines TRBV27 with TRBJ2-3; 13 bases agree with TRBD2. Trimming took 10 bases from V and 2 from J; bases not matched to a gene: 9. This CDR3 is 16 amino acids long. Germline loops: CDR1 MNHEY, CDR2 SMNVEV (reference sequence). The CDR3 loop is CAIRRTSGGPTDTQYF. The CDR3 nucleotides read TGTGCCATCAGACGGACTAGCGGGGGCCCCACAGATACGCAGTATTTT.

The chain has TRBV6-6 and TRBJ1-2, with D possibly being TRBD1 (6 bases). Trimming took off 5 bases at V and 3 bases at J, with 16 bases between the two ends. The CDR3 covers 15 residues. Germline CDR1 MNHNY, CDR2 SVGAGI (reference sequence). CDR3 residues: CASSKNRGADYGYTF. The CDR3 nucleotides are TGTGCCAGCAGTAAAAACCGGGGGGCTGACTATGGCTACACCTTC.

This chain links TRBV4-1 with TRBJ1-3, with D unresolved. Germline V gene lookup returns CDR1 MGHRA and CDR2 YSYEKL. Trimming left V 0 bases short and J 2 bases short, with 8 bases between. This CDR3 has 15 amino acids. CDR3 sequence reads: CASSQDSRAGNTIYF. CDR3 coding DNA: TGCGCCAGCAGCCAAGACAGTCGTGCTGGAAACACCATATATTTT.

The chain couples TRBV6-5 to TRBJ1-2; D ambiguous. The V gene lost 5 bases and the J gene lost 5 bases, with 9 bases spanning the gap. The CDR3 covers 12 residues. Germline V gene sequence: CDR1 MNHEY, CDR2 SVGAGI. The CDR3 sequence is CASSVEGYGYTF. The CDR3 nucleotides are TGTGCCAGCAGTGTGGAGGGTTATGGCTACACCTTC.

The chain combines TRBV4-3 with TRBJ1-1; 12 positions agree with TRBD1. Germline values: CDR1 LGHNA, CDR2 YSLEER. J was trimmed by 4 bases and V by 4 bases; bases with no gene match: 1. The CDR3 is 14 residues long. CDR3: CASSPGQGATEAFF. Here the CDR3 DNA reads TGCGCCAGCAGCCCGGGACAGGGGGCCACTGAAGCTTTCTTT.

This chain connects TRBV18 to TRBJ2-7, with a possible D match to TRBD1 (5 bases). V shed 0 bases and J shed 1 base, with 10 bases lying between them. Germline V gives CDR1 KGHSH, CDR2 LQKENI. The CDR3 sequence is 15 residues long. The CDR3 DNA reads as TGTGCCAGCTCACCACCGAGCCAGGGTTCCTACGAGCAGTACTTC. This codes for CASSPPSQGSYEQYF.

This clone was seen just once. V is TRBV27 and J is TRBJ2-1; TRBD2 might be the D (6 bases). The CDR3 spans 15 residues. Looked up from germline, CDR1 is MNHEY and CDR2 is SMNVEV (reference sequence). V shed 3 bases and J shed 5 bases, with 14 bases lying between them. The CDR3 protein is CASSFEGRSNNEQFF. The CDR3 coding sequence is TGTGCCAGCAGTTTTGAAGGGAGGTCCAACAATGAGCAGTTCTTC.

The chain employs TRBV18 and TRBJ2-5; 8 bases are shared with TRBD2. The CDR3 is made up of 16 amino acids. The germline gives CDR1 KGHSH, CDR2 LQKENI. Trimming cost V 5 bases and J 5 bases; bases outside gene matches: 13. CDR3 coding DNA: TGTGCCAGCTCAGTGCCTAGCGGGCTCGGTTGGGAGACCCAGTACTTC. Translation gives CASSVPSGLGWETQYF.

The V gene is TRBV9, the J gene TRBJ1-4, with no clear D. CDR3 length: 16 amino acids. Germline V CDR1 and CDR2: SGDLS, YYNGEE. V lost 1 base and J lost 7, with 17 bases in between. Here the CDR3 DNA reads TGTGCCAGCAGCGTAAGGCCCGAGGAGGTGGGTGAAAAACTGTTTTTT. It codes for CASSVRPEEVGEKLFF.

The genes are TRBV10-2 and TRBJ2-7; 8 bases match TRBD1. The CDR3 has 13 residues. The germline gives CDR1 WSHSY, CDR2 SAAADI. The ends lost 8 bases at V and 2 bases at J; junction bases unmatched: 5. CDR3 region: CASSRTGTYEQYF. CDR3 coding DNA: TGCGCCAGCTCTCGGACAGGGACCTACGAGCAGTACTTC.

The chain couples TRBV7-8 to TRBJ2-3; tentatively, D is TRBD2 (5 bases). This CDR3 has 16 amino acids. The V gene lost 3 bases and the J gene lost 3 bases, with 16 bases spanning the gap. Looked up from germline, CDR1 is SGHVS and CDR2 is FQNEAQ. CDR3 DNA sequence: TGTGCCAGCAGCTTGGGAGAGTACCCCCCGACAGATACGCAGTATTTT. This sequence encodes CASSLGEYPPTDTQYF. Full variable domain (outside the CDR3, taken from reference TRBV7-8 and TRBJ2-3): GAGVSQSPRYKVAKRGQDVALRCDPISGHVSLFWYQQALGQGPEFLTYFQNEAQLDKSGLPSDRFFAERPEGSVSTLKIQRTQQEDSAVYLCASSLGEYPPTDTQYFGPGTRLTVL.

This chain joins TRBV9 and TRBJ2-5, with D unclear. V shed 0 bases and J shed 4 bases, with 10 bases lying between them. Germline-derived CDR1 and CDR2 are SGDLS and YYNGEE. The CDR3 has 14 residues. CDR3 in DNA: TGTGCCAGCAGCGTAGCCCGAGGTCCAGAGACCCAGTACTTC. It translates to CASSVARGPETQYF.

The rearrangement joins TRBV7-8 to TRBJ2-7; 8 nucleotides match TRBD2. Unmatched junction bases numbered 16, after V lost 2 bases and J lost 7 bases. This CDR3 is built from 17 residues. CDR1 is SGHVS and CDR2 is FQNEAQ in the germline V gene. The CDR3 DNA reads as TGTGCCAGCAGCTTAAATTTTCGGGAAGCGGGGGCAGGGGAGCAGTACTTC. Protein: CASSLNFREAGAGEQYF. Variable domain in full (rest from reference TRBV7-8 and TRBJ2-7): GAGVSQSPRYKVAKRGQDVALRCDPISGHVSLFWYQQALGQGPEFLTYFQNEAQLDKSGLPSDRFFAERPEGSVSTLKIQRTQQEDSAVYLCASSLNFREAGAGEQYFGPGTRLTVT.

The chain uses TRBV29-1 and TRBJ1-4; D possibly corresponds to TRBD1 (6 bases). CDR3 length equals 13 residues. CDR1 is SQVTM and CDR2 is ANQGSEA in the germline V gene. Trimming left V 4 bases short and J 5 bases short, with 11 bases between. The CDR3 protein is CSVATGGNEKLFF. The CDR3 bases are TGCAGCGTTGCGACAGGAGGCAATGAAAAACTGTTTTTT.

The chain couples TRBV5-4 to TRBJ2-7; TRBD1 matches 8 bases. V lost 4 bases to trimming and J lost 3 bases; unmatched junction nucleotides: 12. The germline V gene encodes CDR1 SGHNT and CDR2 YYREEE (reference sequence). The CDR3 length is 16 residues. This CDR3 is CASSKPGQAGGYEQYF. The CDR3 nucleotides read TGTGCCAGCAGCAAACCGGGACAGGCAGGGGGCTACGAGCAGTACTTC.

The chain couples TRBV7-8 to TRBJ1-2, with 7 nucleotides matching TRBD1. This CDR3 region has 14 residues. With 5 bases clipped from V and 6 bases from J, the junction kept 9 bases outside the gene matches. Looked up from germline, CDR1 is SGHVS and CDR2 is FQNEAQ. CDR3 sequence (DNA): TGTGCCAGCAGCCTGGGTACCGGGACAGATGGCTACACCTTC. Translated: CASSLGTGTDGYTF. Combining the CDR3 with reference TRBV7-8 and TRBJ1-2 gives the whole variable domain GAGVSQSPRYKVAKRGQDVALRCDPISGHVSLFWYQQALGQGPEFLTYFQNEAQLDKSGLPSDRFFAERPEGSVSTLKIQRTQQEDSAVYLCASSLGTGTDGYTFGSGTRLTVV.

The chain carries TRBV7-9 and TRBJ2-1; D is possibly TRBD2 (5 bases). CDR3 length: 17 residues. Trimming pared 0 bases from V and 7 bases from J, leaving 19 bases between. CDR1 and CDR2 from the germline V gene are SEHNR and FQNEAQ (reference sequence). The CDR3 nucleotides are TGTGCCAGCAGCTTAGCGGGGTCAACCTATCGGGGAAATGAGCAGTTCTTC. Its translation: CASSLAGSTYRGNEQFF.

The chain couples TRBV2 to TRBJ2-2, with 12 bases that match TRBD2. Trimming at V came to 8 bases and at J to 4 bases, leaving 11 bases not matched to a gene. This CDR3 is built from 17 residues. Looked up from germline, CDR1 is SNHLY and CDR2 is FYNNEI. The CDR3 region has the DNA TGTGCCAGCCTCCCGACTAGCGGGGGCCCGGGCACCGGGGAGCTGTTTTTT. Translated, it gives CASLPTSGGPGTGELFF.

This chain joins TRBV10-3 and TRBJ1-6, with TRBD1 matching 8 bases. Germline V gene data show CDR1 as ENHRY and CDR2 as SYGVKD. The CDR3 runs 14 residues. V lost 8 bases, J lost 6 bases, and 6 bases stayed unmatched. As DNA, the CDR3 is TGTGCCATCCACCCAGGGGGCCTTAATTCACCCCTCCACTTT. Translating gives CAIHPGGLNSPLHF.

The chain carries TRBV18 and TRBJ1-5; TRBD1 matches at 8 bases. Germline V lookup: CDR1 KGHSH, CDR2 LQKENI. V trimming: 0 bases; J trimming: 4 bases; junction bases outside the gene matches: 2. The CDR3 totals 15 residues. Here the CDR3 reads CASSPPGQVNQPQHF. The CDR3 DNA reads as TGTGCCAGCTCACCACCGGGACAGGTGAATCAGCCCCAGCATTTT.

This clone was found once. The gene calls are TRBV28 and TRBJ2-7, with 12 bases that match TRBD2. V dropped 2 bases and J dropped 6; count of bases not matched to a gene: 5. CDR3 size: 15 residues. Germline lookup yields CDR1 MDHEN and CDR2 SYDVKM. Written as DNA, the CDR3 is TGTGCCAGCAGTTTAGGGACTAGCGGGTCGGGCGAGCAGTACGTC. Its protein is CASSLGTSGSGEQYV.

V gene TRBV5-1 combines with J gene TRBJ2-2; D is possibly TRBD2 (6 bases). CDR3 size: 15 residues. The germline V and J ends were trimmed by 3 bases and 6 bases, with 15 bases remaining between them. Germline values: CDR1 SGHRS, CDR2 YFSETQ. CDR3 sequence reads: CASSSGRRLAGELFF. The CDR3, as DNA: TGCGCCAGCAGCTCAGGGAGGCGGCTAGCCGGGGAGCTGTTTTTT.

The chain carries TRBV6-1 and TRBJ2-3, with TRBD1 matching over 8 bases. The CDR3 is 14 amino acids. CDR1 MNHNS and CDR2 SASEGT come from the germline V gene. V shed 8 bases and J 4 bases; nucleotides not matched to a gene: 8. The CDR3 loop reads CASGKGQASDTQYF. For the CDR3, the DNA is TGTGCCAGCGGAAAGGGACAGGCGTCAGATACGCAGTATTTT.

The chain uses TRBV25-1 and TRBJ1-3; 11 bases align to TRBD1. CDR1 and CDR2 (germline): MGHDK, SYGVNS. The J segment lost 2 bases and the V segment lost 3 bases, leaving 3 bases of the junction unmatched. This CDR3 comprises 16 residues. The CDR3 spells CASSDAGQGAGNTIYF. The CDR3 coding sequence is TGTGCCAGCAGTGACGCGGGACAGGGGGCTGGAAACACCATATATTTT. Full variable domain (rest looked up from reference TRBV25-1 and TRBJ1-3): EADIYQTPRYLVIGTGKKITLECSQTMGHDKMYWYQQDPGMELHLIHYSYGVNSTEKGDLSSESTVSRIRTEHFPLTLESARPSHTSQYLCASSDAGQGAGNTIYFGEGSWLTVV.

V is TRBV7-8 and J is TRBJ2-7, with TRBD2 identical over 12 bases. From germline, CDR1 is SGHVS and CDR2 FQNEAQ. Germline trimming cut 5 bases from V and 4 bases from J; bases unmatched to any gene: 9. This CDR3 has 16 residues. The CDR3 sequence is CASSKVLGTSGYEQYF. Written as DNA, the CDR3 is TGTGCCAGCAGCAAAGTCCTGGGGACTAGCGGGTACGAGCAGTACTTC.

This chain joins TRBV6-5 and TRBJ2-1; TRBD2 matches at 8 bases. Germline CDR1 reads MNHEY; CDR2 reads SVGAGI. CDR3 length equals 15 residues. With 4 bases clipped from V and 5 bases from J, the junction kept 7 bases outside the gene matches. DNA for the CDR3: TGTGCCAGCAGTTTAAGGAGCGGGGGCAACAATGAGCAGTTCTTC. Its protein is CASSLRSGGNNEQFF.

This chain joins TRBV19 and TRBJ2-2; 13 bases align to TRBD2. The CDR3 extends over 16 amino acids. Germline CDR1 and CDR2: LNHDA and SQIVND (reference sequence). The V segment lost 5 bases and the J segment 6 bases; nucleotides outside the gene matches: 6. The CDR3: CASSLRTSGGSGELFF. Here the CDR3 DNA reads TGTGCCAGTAGTCTTAGGACTAGCGGGGGTTCCGGGGAGCTGTTTTTT. The full variable domain, in which reference TRBV19 and TRBJ2-2 provide the parts outside the CDR3, is DGGITQSPKYLFRKEGQNVTLSCEQNLNHDAMYWYRQDPGQGLRLIYYSQIVNDFQKGDIAEGYSVSREKKESFPLTVTSAQKNPTAFYLCASSLRTSGGSGELFFGEGSRLTVL.

The chain employs TRBV9 and TRBJ1-2; perhaps TRBD1 as D (5 bases). The V gene's germline CDR1 is SGDLS and CDR2 YYNGEE. Trimming took off 0 bases at V and 2 bases at J, with 14 bases between the two ends. The CDR3 has 16 amino acids. This CDR3 reads CASSVAAGNPNYGYTF. DNA for the CDR3: TGTGCCAGCAGCGTAGCTGCAGGGAACCCCAACTATGGCTACACCTTC.

This chain connects TRBV4-1 to TRBJ2-5; 10 nucleotides align to TRBD1. Germline V gene sequence: CDR1 MGHRA, CDR2 YSYEKL. V was clipped by 3 bases and J by 2 bases; unmatched bases: 6. The CDR3 loop spans 16 amino acids. Written as DNA, the CDR3 is TGCGCCAGCAGCCACCCCCGGACAGGGGGACAAGAGACCCAGTACTTC. Residues: CASSHPRTGGQETQYF.